The clone carrying this T cell receptor beta chain was counted a few times. The target antigen is unknown. The sample belongs to a study of T-cell memory formation after mild COVID-19. TCR alpha and TCR beta cDNA libraries carrying sample barcodes and UMIs came from 5'RACE with constant-segment primers. TCRdb recomputed calls from the 5' RACE reads with MiXCR, one row per CDR3 protein. The table has 150,000 to 200,000 distinct CDR3 sequences, approximately 14% seen once. General study findings and limits: Certain responding clones were present in pre-infection memory, suggesting participation of cross-reactive memory.

The V and J ends lost 3 bases and 2 bases respectively, with 6 bases between them. Per germline, CDR1 LNHNV and CDR2 YYDKDF (reference sequence). The CDR3 is made up of 13 amino acids. The sequence derives from an adult woman who had mild COVID-19 (a few samples of this study predate the infection). Cell type and time point are not known. This sequence joins TRBV15 and TRBJ2-3; D is undetermined. The specimen was PBMCs or a T cell subset sorted from them (not recorded which). CDR3 in amino acids: CATSSRTTDTQYF. Here the CDR3 DNA reads TGTGCCACCAGCAGCCGCACCACAGATACGCAGTATTTT.